What follows are 32 T cell receptor beta chains derived from one specimen sequenced in a study of spatial heterogeneity in lung cancer. Time point: blood at routine non-recurrence follow-up after resection. Via MiXCR, TCRdb re-called the 5' RACE reads, giving one row per CDR3 protein. The sample has about 94,000 distinct CDR3 sequences; around 19% are singletons. Here the sequenced sample was PBMCs, taken at follow-up. The receptors were sampled from a male donor with early-stage non-small cell lung cancer.

V and J are TRBV27 and TRBJ2-5, with D unresolved. Germline CDR1 MNHEY, CDR2 SMNVEV (reference sequence). The CDR3 totals 12 residues. V was shortened by 0 bases and J by 5 bases, with 4 bases between the two germline ends. This chain's CDR3 is CASSLSRETQYF. CDR3 in DNA: TGTGCCAGCAGTTTATCGAGGGAGACCCAGTACTTC.

The V gene is TRBV19, the J gene TRBJ1-5; weak D call: TRBD1 (5 bases). Looked up from germline, CDR1 is LNHDA and CDR2 is SQIVND (reference sequence). The V end was cut by 3 bases, the J end by 7 bases, with 10 bases between. The CDR3 is 13 amino acids. CDR3 loop: CASSISGRQPQHF. The DNA of the CDR3 is TGTGCCAGTAGTATTTCGGGGCGGCAGCCCCAGCATTTT.

The gene calls are TRBV24-1 and TRBJ2-3, with D uncertain. The CDR3 extends over 13 amino acids. V dropped 9 bases and J dropped 1 base, with 10 bases sitting between them. Germline values: CDR1 KGHDR, CDR2 SFDVKD. CDR3: CATAHGGTDTQYF. CDR3 sequence (DNA): TGTGCCACCGCGCATGGCGGCACAGATACGCAGTATTTT.

The chain employs TRBV20-1 and TRBJ1-4; D is possibly TRBD1 (6 bases). The V end lost 5 bases, the J end lost 7 bases, and 17 bases lay between the germline ends. The CDR3 sequence is 14 residues long. Germline V gene data show CDR1 as DFQATT and CDR2 as SNEGSKA (reference sequence). CDR3 DNA: TGCAGTGCTCTCAACAGGGAGGGGGGTGAAAAACTGTTTTTT. This codes for CSALNREGGEKLFF.

This clonotype has only one observation. The J gene is TRBJ2-2, the V gene TRBV5-1; 9 bases map to TRBD2. V shed 1 base, J shed 0 bases, and the junction held 1 base outside the gene matches. The length of the CDR3 is 16 residues. Germline CDR1 and CDR2: SGHRS and YFSETQ. The CDR3 sequence is CASSLTSGSNTGELFF. Here the CDR3 DNA reads TGCGCCAGCAGCTTGACTAGCGGGTCGAACACCGGGGAGCTGTTTTTT.

The rearrangement uses TRBV6-2 or TRBV6-3 and TRBJ2-2; D may be TRBD2 (5 bases). Trimming removed 2 bases from V and 7 bases from J, with 8 bases in between. Germline V gene sequence: CDR1 MNHEY, CDR2 SVGEGT. The CDR3 has 13 residues. CDR3 in amino acids: CASSYAGIGELFF. The CDR3 nucleotides are TGTGCCAGCAGTTACGCCGGGATCGGGGAGCTGTTTTTT.

The gene calls are TRBV12-5 and TRBJ1-1; maybe TRBD1 (6 bases). Between the trimmed V and J ends, which lost 2 bases and 0 bases, there was a span of 13 bases. CDR3 size: 16 residues. CDR1 and CDR2 (germline): LGHNT, FRNRAP. In nucleotides, the CDR3 is TGTGCTAGTGGTTTGCGCCAGGGGTCCCTGAACACTGAAGCTTTCTTT. It codes for CASGLRQGSLNTEAFF.

The chain recombines TRBV18 with TRBJ2-3, with D tentatively TRBD1 or TRBD2 (5 bases each). Between the trimmed V and J ends, which lost 3 bases and 2 bases, there was a span of 12 bases. Germline CDR1 KGHSH, CDR2 LQKENI. The CDR3 is made up of 15 amino acids. The CDR3, as DNA: TGTGCCAGCTCACCGCGAGGGGCGAACACAGATACGCAGTATTTT. The encoded protein is CASSPRGANTDTQYF.

This clonotype appeared a few times. The V gene is TRBV5-1, the J gene TRBJ2-7, with a possible D match to TRBD2 (7 bases). From germline, CDR1 is SGHRS and CDR2 YFSETQ. The CDR3 has 16 amino acids. The V end lost 0 bases, the J end lost 7 bases, and 20 bases lay between the germline ends. CDR3: CASSLDRGARSEEQYF. In DNA, the CDR3 is TGCGCCAGCAGCTTGGATCGGGGGGCAAGGTCGGAAGAGCAGTACTTC.

The chain combines TRBV20-1 with TRBJ2-5; D is possibly TRBD1 (5 bases). Trimming shortened V by 5 bases and J by 4 bases, and 14 bases separated the two germline ends. This CDR3 region has 13 residues. CDR1 DFQATT and CDR2 SNEGSKA come from the germline V gene (reference sequence). The CDR3 is CSAPAQGVETQYF. CDR3 coding DNA: TGCAGTGCTCCCGCGCAGGGTGTAGAGACCCAGTACTTC.

CDR3 nucleotides: TGTGCCAGCAGTCCCGAAACGCTAGGGGGAGAGACCCAGTACTTC. Translated: CASSPETLGGETQYF. This chain links TRBV6-1 with TRBJ2-5; D is possibly TRBD1 (6 bases). V lost 5 bases and J lost 4, with 17 bases in between. Germline CDR1 reads MNHNS; CDR2 reads SASEGT. This CDR3 is 15 amino acids long.

This clonotype showed up just a few times. This chain links TRBV3-1 with TRBJ2-2; D ambiguous. The CDR3 has 14 residues. Germline V gene sequence: CDR1 LGHDT, CDR2 YNNKEL (reference sequence). V was shortened by 2 bases and J by 2 bases, with 6 bases between the two germline ends. The CDR3 DNA reads TGTGCCAGCAGCCAAATGGTCAACACCGGGGAGCTGTTTTTT. It translates to CASSQMVNTGELFF.

The genes are TRBV2 and TRBJ1-1; D not certain. The CDR3 runs to 14 residues. The germline V gene encodes CDR1 SNHLY and CDR2 FYNNEI. Trimming left V 4 bases short and J 2 bases short, with 11 bases between. This CDR3 reads CASSAGSINTEAFF. The CDR3 nucleotides read TGTGCCAGCAGTGCCGGCAGTATAAACACTGAAGCTTTCTTT.

The V gene is TRBV10-2, the J gene TRBJ1-2; 7 nucleotides agree with TRBD1. Germline trimming cut 8 bases from V and 8 bases from J; bases unmatched to any gene: 5. CDR1 and CDR2 from the germline V gene are WSHSY and SAAADI. The CDR3 is made up of 11 amino acids. The CDR3 region is CASGDRWGYTF. The CDR3 DNA reads TGCGCCAGCGGGGACAGATGGGGCTACACCTTC.

This clonotype was seen more than once but under ten times. The rearrangement uses TRBV10-3 and TRBJ1-5, with D possibly matching TRBD1 (5 bases). This CDR3 has 14 amino acids. The germline gives CDR1 ENHRY, CDR2 SYGVKD. The V end lost 4 bases, the J end lost 5 bases, and 12 bases lay between the germline ends. The DNA of the CDR3 is TGTGCCATCAGTGCGCCCGGGGCCCATCAGCCCCAGCATTTT. Amino acid sequence: CAISAPGAHQPQHF.

This clonotype was detected a few times. The chain employs TRBV5-6 and TRBJ1-3; TRBD1 is a possible D gene (6 bases). The V end was cut by 1 base, the J end by 0 bases, with 11 bases between. Germline V gene sequence: CDR1 SGHDT, CDR2 YYEEEE. The CDR3 has 16 residues. CDR3 residues: CASSLQGLASGNTIYF. As DNA, the CDR3 is TGTGCCAGCAGCTTGCAGGGGCTAGCCTCTGGAAACACCATATATTTT. The full variable domain, rest sourced from reference TRBV5-6 and TRBJ1-3, is DAGVTQSPTHLIKTRGQQVTLRCSPKSGHDTVSWYQQALGQGPQFIFQYYEEEERQRGNFPDRFSGHQFPNYSSELNVNALLLGDSALYLCASSLQGLASGNTIYFGEGSWLTVV.

The rearrangement joins TRBV10-2 to TRBJ2-1; D is unresolved. V was pared by 7 bases and J by 4 bases, with 11 bases between. From germline, CDR1 is WSHSY and CDR2 SAAADI. The CDR3 is 13 residues long. In nucleotides, the CDR3 is TGCGCCAGCACAGAGACATCTTACAATGAGCAGTTCTTC. It encodes CASTETSYNEQFF.

This clonotype was seen more than once but under ten times. The chain couples TRBV3-1 to TRBJ2-1; 15 positions agree with TRBD2. V was pared by 1 base and J by 10 bases, with 5 bases of the junction left unmatched. There are 16 residues in the CDR3. The V gene's germline CDR1 is LGHDT and CDR2 YNNKEL (reference sequence). CDR3 loop: CASSQGTSGGAGEQFF. The DNA for the CDR3 is TGTGCCAGCAGCCAAGGGACTAGCGGGGGGGCCGGAGAGCAGTTCTTC.

Worth noting for this clonotype: This may arise from a read error, as a much more abundant clone is one base away. The J gene is TRBJ1-2, the V gene TRBV9; D remains ambiguous. Germline CDR1 SGDLS, CDR2 YYNGEE. This CDR3 is built from 14 residues. CDR3 in DNA: TGTGCCAGCAGCGTTACGACTGCTAACAATGGCTACACCTTC. This sequence encodes CASSVTTANNGYTF.

This rearrangement joins TRBV18 to TRBJ1-3, with D unclear. The germline V gene encodes CDR1 KGHSH and CDR2 LQKENI. The CDR3 is 14 amino acids. V was shortened by 6 bases and J by 1 base, with 10 bases between the two germline ends. CDR3 sequence: CASSPAASGNTIYF. CDR3 DNA sequence: TGTGCCAGCTCCCCCGCGGCTTCTGGAAACACCATATATTTT.

This clonotype was recorded a few times. V is TRBV30 and J is TRBJ1-1, with no clear D. V was pared by 5 bases and J by 2 bases, with 9 bases between. CDR1 GTSNPN and CDR2 SVGIG come from the germline V gene (reference sequence). CDR3 length: 12 amino acids. The CDR3 DNA sequence: TGTGCCTGGGCCCAGAGTAACACTGAAGCTTTCTTT. It yields the protein CAWAQSNTEAFF.

This clonotype has only one observation. This may be a read error: a much more frequent sequence differs by one nucleotide. The rearrangement links TRBV19 to TRBJ2-5; possible D gene TRBD1, 6 bases. The CDR3 spans 15 residues. Per the germline V gene, CDR1 is LNHDA and CDR2 is SQIVND (reference sequence). The CDR3 loop reads CVSRQQGWERETQYF. The CDR3 DNA follows: TGTGTCAGTAGGCAACAGGGTTGGGAAAGAGAGACCCAGTACTTC.

The chain uses TRBV18 and TRBJ2-5; no firm D call. V was clipped by 6 bases and J by 2 bases, with 7 bases between them. CDR3 size: 12 residues. Looked up from germline, CDR1 is KGHSH and CDR2 is LQKENI. The CDR3 nucleotides read TGTGCCAGCTCTCAGAATCAAGAGACCCAGTACTTC. Amino acids: CASSQNQETQYF.

The V gene is TRBV24-1, the J gene TRBJ2-1; 10 nucleotides align to TRBD2. CDR3 length: 16 residues. Germline trimming cut 1 base from V and 4 bases from J; bases unmatched to any gene: 3. The V gene's germline CDR1 is KGHDR and CDR2 SFDVKD. The CDR3 DNA follows: TGTGCCACCAGTGATTTAGCGGGGGGGAGGTACAATGAGCAGTTCTTC. Its protein product is CATSDLAGGRYNEQFF.

This clonotype showed up many times. This chain connects TRBV5-8 to TRBJ1-4; D is undetermined. The CDR3 is 14 residues long. CDR1 is SGHTS, CDR2 YDEGEE, per germline. V gave up 2 bases and J gave up 12 bases, with 17 bases separating them. In nucleotides, the CDR3 is TGTGCCAGCAGCTTTCGTAAAAGTCCCAGACAACTGTTTTTT. Protein: CASSFRKSPRQLFF. Filled out from reference TRBV5-8 and TRBJ1-4, the complete variable domain reads EAGVTQSPTHLIKTRGQQATLRCSPISGHTSVYWYQQALGLGLQFLLWYDEGEERNRGNFPPRFSGRQFPNYSSELNVNALELEDSALYLCASSFRKSPRQLFFGSGTQLSVL.

To note about this clonotype: Its ends do not fully match the called genes, so a read error is possible. This chain uses TRBV3-1 with TRBJ1-3; D is ambiguous. The V gene's germline CDR1 is LGHDT and CDR2 YNNKEL (reference sequence). The CDR3 consists of 14 residues. CDR3 in amino acids: CASSQDYSGNTIYF. For the CDR3, the DNA is TGTGCCAGTAGCCAAGATTACTCTGGAAACACCATATATTTT. Full variable domain (missing parts from reference TRBV3-1 and TRBJ1-3): DTAVSQTPKYLVTQMGNDKSIKCEQNLGHDTMYWYKQDSKKFLKIMFSYNNKELIINETVPNRFSPKSPDKAHLNLHINSLELGDSAVYFCASSQDYSGNTIYFGEGSWLTVV.

There are a few counts of this clonotype. The chain has TRBV7-9 and TRBJ1-5; perhaps TRBD1 as D (5 bases). From germline, CDR1 is SEHNR and CDR2 FQNEAQ (reference sequence). The CDR3 loop spans 16 amino acids. V lost 5 bases, J lost 4 bases, and 18 bases lay in between. This CDR3 is CASSNSDSPFNQPQHF. The CDR3 DNA follows: TGTGCCAGCAGCAATAGTGACAGCCCTTTTAATCAGCCCCAGCATTTT.

The rearrangement links TRBV6-1 to TRBJ2-1, with a weak D call TRBD2 (5 bases). Per germline, CDR1 MNHNS and CDR2 SASEGT. The CDR3 is 13 amino acids. V lost 6 bases to trimming and J lost 4 bases, with 10 bases between them. CDR3 loop: CASRPGGYNEQFF. DNA of the CDR3: TGTGCCAGCAGACCTGGAGGTTACAATGAGCAGTTCTTC.

This clonotype showed up many times. The chain couples TRBV4-3 to TRBJ1-1; D gene uncertain. CDR1 LGHNA and CDR2 YSLEER come from the germline V gene. This CDR3 is 13 amino acids long. Trimming pared 0 bases from V and 11 bases from J, leaving 13 bases between. The CDR3, as DNA: TGCGCCAGCAGCCAAGATTTCGAAACCCCGGCTTTCTTT. This gives the protein CASSQDFETPAFF.

The CDR3 here is CASSSSYPKAFF. As DNA, the CDR3 is TGTGCCAGCAGTTCATCATACCCCAAAGCTTTCTTT. V is TRBV6-2 or TRBV6-3 and J is TRBJ1-1; D is unresolved. CDR1 and CDR2 from the germline V gene are MNHEY and SVGEGT. The V end lost 4 bases, the J end lost 9 bases, and 12 bases lay between the germline ends. CDR3 length: 12 amino acids.

The rearrangement joins TRBV25-1 to TRBJ2-6; D uncertain. The germline V and J ends were trimmed by 3 bases and 0 bases, with 6 bases remaining between them. CDR1 and CDR2 from the germline V gene are MGHDK and SYGVNS. CDR3 size: 15 residues. DNA of the CDR3: TGTGCCAGCAGTGAGCAGATCTCTGGGGCCAACGTCCTGACTTTC. Its protein is CASSEQISGANVLTF.

This chain connects TRBV27 to TRBJ2-2, with a possible D match to TRBD2 (6 bases). Germline lookup yields CDR1 MNHEY and CDR2 SMNVEV (reference sequence). V lost 3 bases to trimming and J lost 2 bases, with 10 bases between them. This CDR3 contains 15 residues. In DNA form, the CDR3 reads TGTGCCAGCAGTTTCCTGACTAGAAACACCGGGGAGCTGTTTTTT. Translating gives CASSFLTRNTGELFF.